A single sample gave rise to the 10 T cell receptor beta chains below, sequenced in a study of blood T cell repertoires in COVID-19. TCRdb's copy holds only in-frame clones and misses some; the assay was immunoSEQ multiplex PCR. This table holds 200,000 to 250,000 clones, 85% found once. The sequencing input was peripheral blood. Receptors originate from a woman in her sixties or seventies with COVID-19, enrolled during active disease.

This clone was observed a few times. V usage is TRBV3-1 (or the pseudogene TRBV3-2) and J usage is TRBJ1-5, with D uncertain. The CDR3 is 14 residues long. In germline, CDR1 is LGHDT, CDR2 YNNKEL (reference sequence). V was cut by 4 bases and J by 4 bases, with 11 bases left in between. CDR3 residues: CASSLRHTNQPQHF. The CDR3 DNA reads TGTGCCAGCAGCCTTAGACATACTAATCAGCCCCAGCATTTT.

This chain uses TRBV2 with TRBJ2-7, with 8 nucleotides matching TRBD1. CDR3 size: 14 residues. V shed 7 bases, J shed 4 bases, and the junction held 9 bases outside the gene matches. Germline V gene lookup returns CDR1 SNHLY and CDR2 FYNNEI. CDR3 loop: CASNGQGGPYEQYF. CDR3 coding DNA: TGTGCCAGCAATGGACAGGGCGGGCCATACGAGCAGTACTTC.

The V gene is TRBV24-1, the J gene TRBJ2-5, with D possibly being TRBD2 (7 bases). The germline gives CDR1 KGHDR, CDR2 SFDVKD. V was shortened by 7 bases and J by 1 base, with 15 bases between the two germline ends. The CDR3 totals 15 residues. The CDR3 DNA reads as TGTGCCACCAGGGGAGGGGGAAGGGGCCAAGAGACCCAGTACTTC. Its translation is CATRGGGRGQETQYF.

This sequence joins TRBV12-3 or TRBV12-4 and TRBJ1-5; D is uncertain. The V and J ends lost 8 bases and 7 bases respectively, with 12 bases between them. CDR3 length: 12 residues. The CDR3 DNA is TGTGCCAGCCGGAGAGCCGGGCAGCCCCAGCATTTT. It translates to CASRRAGQPQHF.

The chain combines TRBV7-2 with TRBJ2-7, with TRBD1 as a possible D gene (5 bases). The ends were cut back, 5 bases at V and 2 bases at J, with 13 bases in the middle. The CDR3 consists of 14 residues. Germline CDR1 reads SGHTA; CDR2 reads FQGNSA. CDR3 DNA: TGTGCCAGCAGCCCCCTGACAGAAACCTACGAGCAGTACTTC. Protein: CASSPLTETYEQYF.

The chain joins TRBV19 to TRBJ2-4, with a tentative D call TRBD1 (6 bases). The germline gives CDR1 LNHDA, CDR2 SQIVND (reference sequence). CDR3 length: 14 residues. With 9 bases removed from V and 3 bases from J, the gap between germline ends came to 15 bases. CDR3 DNA: TGTGCCAGCTCGGTAGGGGGAAACAAAAACATTCAGTACTTC. Translating gives CASSVGGNKNIQYF.

This clone was detected only once. The CDR3 protein is CASSLGGQGREKLFF. For the CDR3, the DNA is TGTGCCAGCAGCTTGGGAGGTCAGGGAAGAGAAAAACTGTTTTTT. The chain carries TRBV5-4 and TRBJ1-4, with a tentative D call TRBD1 (5 bases). CDR1 and CDR2 from the germline V gene are SGHNT and YYREEE (reference sequence). The CDR3 has 15 amino acids. The V gene lost 0 bases and the J gene lost 8 bases, with 14 bases spanning the gap.

The DNA of the CDR3 is TGTGCCAGCAGTCAGGGGCCCCTCGGGATCAATGAGCAGTTCTTC. Its translation is CASSQGPLGINEQFF. The rearrangement uses TRBV2 and TRBJ2-1; perhaps TRBD1 as D (6 bases). V lost 5 bases and J lost 6, with 17 bases in between. This CDR3 has 15 amino acids. From germline, CDR1 is SNHLY and CDR2 FYNNEI. Combining the CDR3 with reference TRBV2 and TRBJ2-1 gives the whole variable domain EPEVTQTPSHQVTQMGQEVILRCVPISNHLYFYWYRQILGQKVEFLVSFYNNEISEKSEIFDDQFSVERPDGSNFTLKIRSTKLEDSAMYFCASSQGPLGINEQFFGPGTRLTVL.

The chain carries TRBV7-9 and TRBJ1-2; no clear D gene. V was clipped by 3 bases and J by 4 bases, with 12 bases between them. This CDR3 spans 14 amino acids. CDR1 and CDR2 (germline): SEHNR, FQNEAQ (reference sequence). The CDR3 DNA follows: TGTGCCAGCAGCTTGGCAGGCGATGTCTATGGCTACACCTTC. Its protein product is CASSLAGDVYGYTF.

A note on this clone: The sample has other DNA sequences that encode this CDR3 too. The chain uses TRBV7-9 and TRBJ2-3; 7 bases line up with TRBD1. Germline V CDR1 and CDR2: SEHNR, FQNEAQ (reference sequence). This CDR3 has 13 residues. With 2 bases clipped from V and 4 bases from J, the junction kept 0 bases outside the gene matches. DNA for the CDR3: TGTGCCAGCAGCTTACAGGGGGCAGATACGCAGTATTTT. Its protein is CASSLQGADTQYF.